Following are 9 T cell receptor beta chains from one sample sequenced in a study of identical twins. TCRdb itself ran the 5' RACE reads through MiXCR, one entry per CDR3 protein. Of 1.5 million to 2 million distinct CDR3 sequences in the sample, about 31% are singletons; the top ten hold about 0.25%. Sequenced sample: cord blood. These receptors all come from a newborn girl in good health.

The table lists this clonotype with a few counts. This chain uses TRBV20-1 with TRBJ2-3; D unresolved. The CDR3 is 15 amino acids. Germline CDR1 reads DFQATT; CDR2 reads SNEGSKA (reference sequence). Deletions cut 2 bases from V and 2 bases from J, with 14 bases between. Written as DNA, the CDR3 is TGCAGTGCTAGAAAGCAGCGCCTTTACACAGATACGCAGTATTTT. Amino acid sequence: CSARKQRLYTDTQYF.

This clonotype appeared a few times. The gene calls are TRBV5-6 and TRBJ1-1, with 8 bases identical to TRBD1. The CDR3 extends over 15 amino acids. Trimming at V came to 4 bases and at J to 0 bases, leaving 5 bases not matched to a gene. Looked up from germline, CDR1 is SGHDT and CDR2 is YYEEEE. The CDR3 is CASSLPTGVNTEAFF. The DNA for the CDR3 is TGTGCCAGCAGCCTCCCGACAGGGGTGAACACTGAAGCTTTCTTT. Using reference TRBV5-6 and TRBJ1-1 for the parts outside the CDR3, the full variable domain is DAGVTQSPTHLIKTRGQQVTLRCSPKSGHDTVSWYQQALGQGPQFIFQYYEEEERQRGNFPDRFSGHQFPNYSSELNVNALLLGDSALYLCASSLPTGVNTEAFFGQGTRLTVV.

In this sample, this clonotype turned up a few times. The chain combines TRBV5-5 with TRBJ2-3; possibly TRBD1 or TRBD2 for D (5 bases each). Trimming removed 3 bases at V and 3 bases at J, with 17 bases between. In germline, CDR1 is SGHKS, CDR2 YYEKEE (reference sequence). The CDR3 runs 16 residues. The CDR3 sequence: CASSWDVLIATDTQYF. CDR3 in DNA: TGTGCCAGCAGCTGGGACGTATTAATAGCAACAGATACGCAGTATTTT.

The J gene is TRBJ2-7, the V gene TRBV16; D possibly corresponds to TRBD1 (5 bases). Germline values: CDR1 KGHSY, CDR2 FQNENV. The CDR3 contains 15 residues. Trimming removed 2 bases at V and 7 bases at J, with 18 bases between. The CDR3, as DNA: TGTGCCAGCAGCCAAAGGACAAGGAGTACGAGAGAGCAGTACTTC. Protein sequence: CASSQRTRSTREQYF.

This clonotype occurred a few times. The chain joins TRBV5-6 to TRBJ2-4; 7 bases are a match to TRBD1. The germline gives CDR1 SGHDT, CDR2 YYEEEE. This CDR3 is 15 amino acids long. J was trimmed by 1 base and V by 4 bases; bases with no gene match: 5. CDR3 bases: TGTGCCAGCAGCATGCCCAGGGGGGCCAAAAACATTCAGTACTTC. Amino acids: CASSMPRGAKNIQYF. The full variable domain, with the rest looked up from reference TRBV5-6 and TRBJ2-4, is DAGVTQSPTHLIKTRGQQVTLRCSPKSGHDTVSWYQQALGQGPQFIFQYYEEEERQRGNFPDRFSGHQFPNYSSELNVNALLLGDSALYLCASSMPRGAKNIQYFGAGTRLSVL.

The chain uses TRBV12-5 and TRBJ2-5, with D possibly matching TRBD2 (6 bases). The CDR3 has 17 residues. V lost 0 bases to trimming and J lost 11 bases, with 25 bases between them. Germline values: CDR1 LGHNT, CDR2 FRNRAP. The CDR3 DNA is TGTGCTAGTGGTTTGGTGGTGAGCGGGCGGTACGTTAATGAGCAGTACTTC. It codes for CASGLVVSGRYVNEQYF. The variable domain in full, completed from reference TRBV12-5 and TRBJ2-5, reads DARVTQTPRHKVTEMGQEVTMRCQPILGHNTVFWYRQTMMQGLELLAYFRNRAPLDDSGMPKDRFSAEMPDATLATLKIQPSEPRDSAVYFCASGLVVSGRYVNEQYFGPGTRLLVL.

The rearrangement uses TRBV23-1 and TRBJ1-4; D possibly corresponds to TRBD1 (5 bases). TRBV23-1 is marked as an open reading frame, function uncertain. With 0 bases removed from V and 4 bases from J, the gap between germline ends came to 18 bases. The CDR3 totals 18 residues. In DNA form, the CDR3 reads TGCGCCAGCAGTCAATCATGGGCCCCACCAAGGGGTAATGAAAAACTGTTTTTT. Its translation: CASSQSWAPPRGNEKLFF.

The chain has TRBV12-3 or TRBV12-4 and TRBJ1-1; D is uncertain. Between the trimmed V and J ends, which lost 4 bases and 1 base, there was a span of 10 bases. CDR3 length: 14 residues. The DNA for the CDR3 is TGTGCCAGCAGTTACGGTCCTCCGAACACTGAAGCTTTCTTT. Translating gives CASSYGPPNTEAFF.

This clonotype was seen ten or more times. The rearrangement links TRBV20-1 to TRBJ2-7; D remains ambiguous. Trimming took 5 bases from V and 5 from J, leaving 10 bases between them. The CDR3 has 11 residues. Germline-derived CDR1 and CDR2 are DFQATT and SNEGSKA (reference sequence). This CDR3 reads CSAGVFDEQYF. DNA of the CDR3: TGCAGTGCTGGGGTTTTTGACGAGCAGTACTTC.